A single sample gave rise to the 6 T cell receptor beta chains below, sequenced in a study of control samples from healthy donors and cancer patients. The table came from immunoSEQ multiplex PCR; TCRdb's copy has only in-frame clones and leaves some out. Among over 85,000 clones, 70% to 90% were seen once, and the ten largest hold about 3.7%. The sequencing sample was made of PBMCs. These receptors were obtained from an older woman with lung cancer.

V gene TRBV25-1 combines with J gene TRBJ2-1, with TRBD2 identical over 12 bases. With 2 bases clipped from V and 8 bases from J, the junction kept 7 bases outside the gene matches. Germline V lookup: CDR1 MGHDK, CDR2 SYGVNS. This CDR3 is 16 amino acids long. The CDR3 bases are TGTGCCAGCAGTGAAGCGACTAGCGGGGGAGGCGATGAGCAGTTCTTC. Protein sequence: CASSEATSGGGDEQFF.

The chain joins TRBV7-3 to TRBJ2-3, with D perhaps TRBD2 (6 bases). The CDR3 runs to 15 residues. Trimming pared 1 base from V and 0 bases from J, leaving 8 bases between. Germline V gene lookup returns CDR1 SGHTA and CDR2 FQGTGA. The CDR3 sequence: CASSLKGTSTDTQYF. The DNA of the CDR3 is TGTGCCAGCAGCTTAAAAGGGACTAGCACAGATACGCAGTATTTT.

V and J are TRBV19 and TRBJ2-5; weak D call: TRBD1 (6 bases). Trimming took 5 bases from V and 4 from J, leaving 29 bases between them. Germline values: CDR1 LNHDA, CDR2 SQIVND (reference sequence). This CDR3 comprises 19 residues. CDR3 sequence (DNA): TGTGCCAGTAGTCCCCTAGGGGCCATGGGTCTTCGGACAGCAGAGACCCAGTACTTC. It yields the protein CASSPLGAMGLRTAETQYF.

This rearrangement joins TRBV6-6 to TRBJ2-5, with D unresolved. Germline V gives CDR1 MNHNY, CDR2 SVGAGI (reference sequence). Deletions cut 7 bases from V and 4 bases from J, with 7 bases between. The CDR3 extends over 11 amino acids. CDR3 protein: CASTPGETQYF. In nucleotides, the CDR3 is TGTGCCAGCACCCCAGGAGAGACCCAGTACTTC.

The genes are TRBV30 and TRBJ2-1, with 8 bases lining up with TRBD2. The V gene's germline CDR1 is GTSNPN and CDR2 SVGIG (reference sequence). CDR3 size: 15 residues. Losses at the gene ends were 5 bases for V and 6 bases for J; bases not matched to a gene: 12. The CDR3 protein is CAWRYRGLEGNEQFF. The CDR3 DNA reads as TGTGCCTGGCGGTACCGGGGACTAGAGGGCAATGAGCAGTTCTTC.

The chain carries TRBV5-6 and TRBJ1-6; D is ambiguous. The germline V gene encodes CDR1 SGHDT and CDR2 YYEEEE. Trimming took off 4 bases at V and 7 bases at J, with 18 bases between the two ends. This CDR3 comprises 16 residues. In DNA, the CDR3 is TGTGCCAGCAGCGGAGCCAGAAGGGTCCGGAATTCACCCCTCCACTTT. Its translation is CASSGARRVRNSPLHF. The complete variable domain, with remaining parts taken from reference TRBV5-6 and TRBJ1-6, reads DAGVTQSPTHLIKTRGQQVTLRCSPKSGHDTVSWYQQALGQGPQFIFQYYEEEERQRGNFPDRFSGHQFPNYSSELNVNALLLGDSALYLCASSGARRVRNSPLHFGNGTRLTVT.